This paragraph reports one TCR beta chain. No antigen is known for it. Germline V gene data show CDR1 as MGHRA and CDR2 as YSYEKL. The CDR3 consists of 15 residues. V gave up 0 bases and J gave up 3 bases, with 11 bases separating them. The data originate from a study of CD8+ T cells in alopecia areata. Study-wide background: The drug, tofacitinib, lasted 6 to 18 months, followed by 6 months off drug.

Extraction of RNA preceded its reverse transcription into cDNA, which served as the sequencing template. The table came from immunoSEQ multiplex PCR; TCRdb's copy has only in-frame clones and leaves some out. This table holds some 180,000 clones, about half found once. Whole-study findings and limits: Sharing of TCRs across patients appeared less clear than in mice, possibly for HLA-related reasons. Scalp clonality and expanded CD8+ clones among the top 100 were significantly decreased by tofacitinib.

Treatment defined: oral pan-JAK inhibitor, 5-10 mg twice daily. The sample consisted of CD8+ T cells sorted from blood, taken around week 54, from a patient treated with tofacitinib. This sequence joins TRBV4-1 and TRBJ1-1; no clear D gene. This receptor was taken from a human donor with alopecia areata. Here the CDR3 DNA reads TGCGCCAGCAGCCAAGATATTCAGGCGGACACTGAAGCTTTCTTT. It codes for CASSQDIQADTEAFF.